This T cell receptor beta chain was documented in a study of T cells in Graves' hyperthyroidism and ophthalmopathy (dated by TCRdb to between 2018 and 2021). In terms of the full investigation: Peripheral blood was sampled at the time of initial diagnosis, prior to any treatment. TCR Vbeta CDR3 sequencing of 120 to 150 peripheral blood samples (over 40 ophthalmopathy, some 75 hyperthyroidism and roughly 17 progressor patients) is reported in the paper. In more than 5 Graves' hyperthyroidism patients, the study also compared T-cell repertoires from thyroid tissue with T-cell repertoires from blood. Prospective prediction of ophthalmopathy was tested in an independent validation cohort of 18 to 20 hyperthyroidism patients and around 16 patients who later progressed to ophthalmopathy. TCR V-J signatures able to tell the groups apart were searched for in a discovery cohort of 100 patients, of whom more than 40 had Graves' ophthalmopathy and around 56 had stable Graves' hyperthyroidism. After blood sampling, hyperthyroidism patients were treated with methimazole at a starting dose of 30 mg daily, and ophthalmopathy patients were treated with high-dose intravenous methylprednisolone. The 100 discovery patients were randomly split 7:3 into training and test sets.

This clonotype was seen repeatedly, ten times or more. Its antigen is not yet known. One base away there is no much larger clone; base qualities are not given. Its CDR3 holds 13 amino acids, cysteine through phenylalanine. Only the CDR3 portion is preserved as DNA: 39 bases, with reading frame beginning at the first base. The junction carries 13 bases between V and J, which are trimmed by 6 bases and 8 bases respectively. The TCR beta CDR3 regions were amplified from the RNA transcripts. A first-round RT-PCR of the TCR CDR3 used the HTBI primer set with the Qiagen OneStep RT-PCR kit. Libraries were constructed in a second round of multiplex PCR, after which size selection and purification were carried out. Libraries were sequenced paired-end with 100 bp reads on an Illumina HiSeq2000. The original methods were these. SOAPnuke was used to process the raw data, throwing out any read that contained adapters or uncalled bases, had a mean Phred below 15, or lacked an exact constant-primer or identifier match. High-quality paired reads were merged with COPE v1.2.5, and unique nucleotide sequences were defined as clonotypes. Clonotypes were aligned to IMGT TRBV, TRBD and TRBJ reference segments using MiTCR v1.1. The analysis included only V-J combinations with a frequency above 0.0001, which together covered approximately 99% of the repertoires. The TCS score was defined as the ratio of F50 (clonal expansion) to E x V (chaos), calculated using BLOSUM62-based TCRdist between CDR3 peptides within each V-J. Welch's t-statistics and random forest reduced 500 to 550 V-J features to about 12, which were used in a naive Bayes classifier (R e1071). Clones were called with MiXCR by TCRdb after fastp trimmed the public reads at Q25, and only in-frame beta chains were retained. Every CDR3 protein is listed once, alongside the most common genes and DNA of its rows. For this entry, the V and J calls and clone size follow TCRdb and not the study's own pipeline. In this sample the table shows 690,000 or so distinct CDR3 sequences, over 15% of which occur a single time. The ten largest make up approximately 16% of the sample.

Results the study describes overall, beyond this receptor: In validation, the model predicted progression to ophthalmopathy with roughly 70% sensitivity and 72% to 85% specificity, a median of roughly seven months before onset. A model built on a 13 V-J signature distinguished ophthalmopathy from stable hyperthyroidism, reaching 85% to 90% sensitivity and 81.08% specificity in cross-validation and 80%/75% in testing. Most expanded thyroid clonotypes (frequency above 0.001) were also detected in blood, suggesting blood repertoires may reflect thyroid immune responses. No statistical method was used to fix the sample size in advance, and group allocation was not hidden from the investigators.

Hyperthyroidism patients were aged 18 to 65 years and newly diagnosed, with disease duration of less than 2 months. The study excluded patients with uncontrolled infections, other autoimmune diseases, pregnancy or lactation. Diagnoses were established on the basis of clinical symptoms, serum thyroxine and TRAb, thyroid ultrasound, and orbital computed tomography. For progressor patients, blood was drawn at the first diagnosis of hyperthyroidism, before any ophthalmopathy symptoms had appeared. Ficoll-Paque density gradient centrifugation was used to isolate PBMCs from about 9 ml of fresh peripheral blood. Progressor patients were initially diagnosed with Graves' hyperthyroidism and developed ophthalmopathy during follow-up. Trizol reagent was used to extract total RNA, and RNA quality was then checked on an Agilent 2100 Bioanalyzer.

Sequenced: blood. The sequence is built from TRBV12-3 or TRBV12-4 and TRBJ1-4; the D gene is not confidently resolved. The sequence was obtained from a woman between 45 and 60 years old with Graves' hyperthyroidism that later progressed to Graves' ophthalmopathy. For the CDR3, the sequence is CASSLLMEEKLFF. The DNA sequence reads TGTGCCAGCAGCCTCCTCATGGAAGAAAAACTGTTTTTT.